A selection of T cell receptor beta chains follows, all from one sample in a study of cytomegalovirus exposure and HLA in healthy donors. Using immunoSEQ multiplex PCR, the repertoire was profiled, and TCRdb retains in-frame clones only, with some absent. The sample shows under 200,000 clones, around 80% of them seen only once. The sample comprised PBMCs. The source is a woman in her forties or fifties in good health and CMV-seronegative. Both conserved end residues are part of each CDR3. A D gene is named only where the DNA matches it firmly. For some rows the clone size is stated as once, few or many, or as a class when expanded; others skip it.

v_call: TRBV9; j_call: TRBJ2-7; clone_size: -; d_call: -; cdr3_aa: CASSVGTDAYEQYF; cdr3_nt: TGTGCCAGCAGCGTAGGGACAGACGCCTACGAGCAGTACTTC
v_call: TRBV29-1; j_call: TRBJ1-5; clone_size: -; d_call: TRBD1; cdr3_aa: CSVTTGDSNQPQHF; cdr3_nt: TGCAGCGTTACCACAGGGGATAGCAATCAGCCCCAGCATTTT
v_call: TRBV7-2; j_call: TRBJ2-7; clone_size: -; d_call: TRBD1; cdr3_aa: CASSLDASSGGEQYF; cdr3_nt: TGTGCCAGCAGCTTAGATGCTAGCTCAGGGGGCGAGCAGTACTTC
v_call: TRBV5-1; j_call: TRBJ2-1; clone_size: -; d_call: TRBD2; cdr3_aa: CASSPRVAGGTYNEQFF; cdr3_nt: TGCGCCAGCAGCCCGAGGGTAGCGGGAGGGACCTACAATGAGCAGTTCTTC
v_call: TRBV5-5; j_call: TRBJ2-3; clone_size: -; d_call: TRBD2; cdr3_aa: CASSFLPGLAGVVDTQYF; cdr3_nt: TGTGCCAGCAGCTTCCTACCGGGACTAGCGGGAGTAGTCGATACGCAGTATTTT
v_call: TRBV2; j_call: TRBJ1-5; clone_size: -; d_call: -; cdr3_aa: CASSARDGGRQPQHF; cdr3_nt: TGTGCCAGCAGTGCCAGGGACGGAGGGAGGCAGCCCCAGCATTTT
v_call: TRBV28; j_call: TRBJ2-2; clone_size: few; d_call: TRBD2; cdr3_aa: CASSLSHLFSGLAGSGPNTGELFF; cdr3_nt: TGTGCCAGCAGCCTCTCCCACTTATTCTCGGGACTAGCGGGATCGGGCCCTAACACCGGGGAGCTGTTTTTT
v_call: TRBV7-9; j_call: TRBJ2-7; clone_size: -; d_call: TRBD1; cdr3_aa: CASGQGNYEQYF; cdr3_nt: TGTGCCAGCGGACAGGGAAACTACGAGCAGTACTTC
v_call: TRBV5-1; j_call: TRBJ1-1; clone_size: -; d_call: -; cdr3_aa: CASSHGTSNTEAFF; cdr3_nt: TGCGCCAGCAGCCATGGGACATCGAACACTGAAGCTTTCTTT
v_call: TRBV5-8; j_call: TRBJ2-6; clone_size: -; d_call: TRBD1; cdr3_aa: CASSDQGARGANVLTF; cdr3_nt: TGTGCCAGCAGCGATCAGGGGGCCAGGGGGGCCAACGTCCTGACTTTC
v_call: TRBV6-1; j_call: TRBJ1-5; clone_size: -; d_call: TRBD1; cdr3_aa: CASSEIHRQGGGQPQHF; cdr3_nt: TGTGCCAGCAGTGAAATACACCGACAGGGGGGCGGTCAGCCCCAGCATTTT
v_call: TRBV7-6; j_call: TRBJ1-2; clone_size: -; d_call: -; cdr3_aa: CASSLLLRPELGRYGYTF; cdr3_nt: TGTGCCAGCAGCTTACTTCTGCGTCCGGAGCTGGGGCGCTATGGCTACACCTTC
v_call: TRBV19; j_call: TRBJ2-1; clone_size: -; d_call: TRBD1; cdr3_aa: CASSADRSSYNEQFF; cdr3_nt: TGTGCCAGTAGTGCGGACAGGAGCTCCTACAATGAGCAGTTCTTC
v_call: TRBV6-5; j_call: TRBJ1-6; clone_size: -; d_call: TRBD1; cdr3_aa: CASSSPGGQGNSPLHF; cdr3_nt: TGTGCCAGCAGTTCCCCCGGGGGACAGGGTAATTCACCCCTCCACTTT
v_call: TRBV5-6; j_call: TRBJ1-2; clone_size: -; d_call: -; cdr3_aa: CASSLTFSGYGYTF; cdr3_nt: TGTGCCAGCAGCTTGACTTTCTCAGGGTATGGCTACACCTTC
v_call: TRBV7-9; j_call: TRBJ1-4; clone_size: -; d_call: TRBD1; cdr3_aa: CSSSFTGTANEKLFF; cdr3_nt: TGTTCCAGCAGCTTCACCGGGACAGCGAACGAAAAACTGTTTTTT